Reported below is one TCR beta chain. The target of this receptor is not known. No much larger clone is present one base from it, and per-base qualities are unavailable. The CDR3 regions of human TCRbeta chains were analyzed by immunosequencing. The study's processing was this. TCRs in the repertoires were compared against a reference library of SARS-CoV-2-specific TCRs that had been generated with the MIRA antigen-specificity platform. Breadth was defined as the fraction of unique TCRs that were SARS-CoV-2-associated. Depth was defined as the fraction of total T cells that were SARS-CoV-2-associated. Each spike-specific TCR was assigned to its reactive spike region and to a CD4 or CD8 class using the MIRA data. Log10-transformed breadth and depth values were compared by one-way ANOVA with Sidak's multiple comparisons tests. TCRdb stores this immuneACCESS table with in-frame sequences only. Part of the clones is absent; in the studies checked, under half of the shortfall reflects unresolved V genes, and no reason is known for the rest. V, J and clone size are those of that table, while D and trimming were read from the DNA. This sample lists some 170,000 clones; around 90% were detected once. 2% to 3% of the sample is in the top ten clones.

The time point label corresponds to: baseline before first vaccination. The vaccinee samples were drawn from two UK trials, COV001 and COV002, one of which was a single-blind randomized controlled phase 2/3 trial testing AZD1222 (ChAdOx1 nCoV-19) in healthy adults. For TCRbeta chain sequencing, PBMC samples from trial participants were taken at day 0 and at day 28 after the second dose. This sample stems from a study of T cell responses to AZD1222 COVID-19 vaccine (dated by TCRdb to about 2021). As for the study more broadly: Because spike-specific TCR depth and breadth did not differ between the two schedules, AZD1222 recipients who got a second dose at roughly 4 weeks were pooled with those who got a second dose at roughly 12 weeks. TCR sequencing was performed for more than 230 trial participants, of whom about 200 were given two doses of AZD1222 and approximately 26 were given two doses of MenACWY control vaccine. Trial participants were enrolled by age into subgroups of 18-55, 56-69 and 70-plus years, and about 150, 27 and 61 TCR-sequenced participants, respectively, were included in these subgroups.

The CDR1 and CDR2 encoded by the germline V gene are SGHRS and YFSETQ. At the junction V is shortened by 4 bases and J by 0 bases, with 20 bases in between. The CDR3 contains 17 residues, cysteine and phenylalanine counted. The retained sequence is limited to the CDR3, 51 bases, with the frame set at the first base. The study at large found these results: Because no day 14 peak-response samples were available, the repertoires could be characterized only after the peak T cell response. Participants were mostly white British, with more females than males. The authors suggested clonal diversity may have been underestimated. Conclusions about previously exposed vaccinees are limited, since just a handful of AZD1222 recipients were seropositive for SARS-CoV-2 at baseline. Spike-specific TCR breadth and depth rose significantly after two AZD1222 doses compared with day 0 and with MenACWY recipients. Epitopes outside the regions mutated in the B.1.351 and B.1.1.7 variants were reportedly recognized by nearly half of the unique spike-specific TCRs. In the small 56-69-year group, the increase in depth fell short of significance, most likely because of low power. CD4 TCRs associated with the vaccine covered the entire spike protein, and the dominant responses were in regions 160-218 and 743-854.

The sequencing here drew on peripheral blood, taken on day 0 of AZD1222 vaccination. The source is an adult in good health. The chain is assembled from TRBV5-1 and TRBJ2-7; TRBD2 is possibly the D segment (7 matching bases). The DNA sequence is given as TGCGCCAGCAGCCAGGGGCGGTGGGAGGGAGCCTCCTACGAGCAGTACTTC. Translated, it reads CASSQGRWEGASYEQYF.